The subject of this entry is one T cell receptor (beta chain). There is no known antigen for this receptor. Within one base of it there is no much larger clone, and no base qualities were kept. Library construction relied on PCR. DNA from cultured CD4+ T cells was subjected to TCR sequencing with the Oncomine TCR Beta short-read assay at the Johns Hopkins FTIC core. The QIAamp micro DNA kit was used to extract genomic DNA from the cultured CD4+ T cells. Oncomine TCR Beta libraries from cultured CD4+ T cells were pooled using unique dual indexes and sequenced on an Illumina iSeq 100. In the paper's pipeline: Non-productive sequences were removed, and CDR3s not starting with C, not ending with F or W, or shorter than 7 amino acids were discarded. The MANAFEST web application was used to identify antigen-specific clonotypes by comparing peptide-stimulated wells against reference wells and other culture wells. Positive clones required FDR below 0.05, an odds ratio above 5, and productive frequency above 0.1% in at least two of three replicate wells. Clonotypes that were significantly expanded in both SARS-CoV-2 spike wells and at least one common cold coronavirus spike condition were defined as cross-reactive. Levenshtein distances (stringdist) and unrooted phylogenetic trees (ape) in R version 3.6.1 were used to assess CDR3 homology. In-frame beta chains were kept once TCRdb had trimmed the public reads at Q25 with fastp and called clones with MiXCR. Each entry is one CDR3 protein sequence, shown with its most common DNA and genes. These V and J calls are TCRdb output, not the study's own analysis. Counted in this sample were fewer than 15,000 distinct CDR3 sequences; 76% of them appeared once. The top ten hold roughly 10% of the sample.

Trimming removed 5 bases from V and 0 bases from J, leaving 16 bases between the germline ends. From cysteine to phenylalanine, the CDR3 is 16 amino acids long. The kept DNA is CDR3 alone, 48 bases in frame from the first base. CDR1 and CDR2 were assigned from the germline V gene as KGHSH and LQKENI. The entry originates in a study of vaccination and CD4 T cells after COVID-19 (dated 2022 in TCRdb). Regarding the study in general: Every convalescent patient had a positive nasal swab PCR test for SARS-CoV-2, with mild disease in nine patients and severe disease in one. Six males and four females were included in the convalescent cohort, with two Hispanic individuals, seven Caucasians, two Asians and one multiracial person represented. Two doses of either the Pfizer-BioNTech BNT162b2 vaccine (n=8) or the Moderna mRNA-1273 vaccine (n=2) were administered to participants. Post-COVID blood samples from convalescent patients were collected a median of approximately 100 days after diagnosis, with a range of 35 to 161 days. Post-vaccine blood samples were taken a median of roughly 75 days after the second vaccine dose, with a range of roughly 14 to 250 days. Culture stimuli were overlapping spike peptide pools from SARS-CoV-2 and from the common cold coronaviruses HCoV-NL63, HCoV-OC43 and HCoV-229E. As controls, cultures received a CEFX viral epitope pool (the positive control), an HIV-1 Nef peptide pool (the negative control), or no peptide at all. The spike-specific CD4+ TCR repertoire was compared before and after mRNA vaccination in fewer than eleven COVID-19 convalescent patients and a few infection-naive healthy vaccine recipients.

Overall study results and their limits: Although the median number of SARS-CoV-2-reactive clonotypes went up from roughly 19 after infection to 35 to 40 after vaccination, the increase was not significant. Among convalescent patients, a median around 83% of the SARS-CoV-2-reactive clones seen after vaccination appeared only after vaccination, which suggests priming specific to the vaccine. Of the vaccine-specific clones found in convalescent patients, nearly all (304 of 307) were mono-reactive for SARS-CoV-2 spike instead of being cross-reactive with common cold coronaviruses. The number of convalescent patients in the study was relatively small, and the study did not examine early timepoints following natural infection.

In the paper's terms, the treatment or condition label means: approximately 10-day PBMC culture with coronavirus spike peptide pools or control peptides (ViraFEST assay). The ViraFEST assay, used in the study, expanded antigen-specific T cells with peptide pools and then identified the expanded clonotypes through TCR sequencing. Positive SARS-CoV-2 PCR tests in the convalescent patients dated from March to December 2020, before Alpha, Beta and Delta variants emerged in the United States. Each well held around 2 million PBMCs cultured in IMDM containing around 5.1% human AB serum and roughly 10 IU/ml IL-2, with roughly 10 ug/ml peptide pools added. On days 3 and 7, half of the culture medium was replaced with fresh IL-2-containing medium. Once the cells had been in culture for about 10 days, the EasySep CD4+ T cell isolation kit was used to isolate CD4+ T cells by negative selection. Ficoll-Paque Plus gradient centrifugation was used to isolate PBMCs from whole blood, and the isolated PBMCs were then either used fresh or cryopreserved at -140C. In general, triplicate wells were set up for every culture condition.

The source of this sequence is a human donor who had recovered from COVID-19. This receptor chain uses TRBV18 and TRBJ1-1, with the D gene uncertain. The specimen was CD4+ T cells from blood, cultured in vitro. The sequenced DNA is TGTGCCAGCTCATCAAGGGTTGTGGAGATGAACACTGAAGCTTTCTTT. Its amino acids are CASSSRVVEMNTEAFF.